These 30 T cell receptor beta chains were sequenced from one sample in a study of cytomegalovirus exposure and HLA in healthy donors (dated by TCRdb to 2017 to 2019). Receptor amplification or capture employed the immunoSEQ multiplex PCR assay. The multiplex PCR relied on a mix of 60 forward primers for TCR Vbeta segments and 13 reverse primers for TCR Jbeta segments. This immuneACCESS table, as held by TCRdb, lists in-frame sequences with V and J called but not all clones. Of the missing ones, under half trace to an unresolved V gene in checked studies; the others have no known cause. A total of tens of thousands of clones appear in this sample, over 75% of them only once. 9.5% to 13% of the sample is taken by the ten largest. The sequencing sample was made of PBMCs. The receptors were sampled from a woman aged 25 to 39 in good health and CMV-seropositive.

This sequence joins TRBV6-5 and TRBJ1-2, with 8 bases matching TRBD1. Germline assignment: CDR1 MNHEY and CDR2 SVGAGI. V shed 6 bases and J 1 base; nucleotides not matched to a gene: 4. CDR3 length: 14 residues. The CDR3 DNA is TGTGCCAGCAGCTGGACAGGGAGTAACTATGGCTACACCTTC. Protein product: CASSWTGSNYGYTF.

The chain is built from TRBV28 and TRBJ1-5, with TRBD1 matching over 8 bases. The germline V gene encodes CDR1 MDHEN and CDR2 SYDVKM. V lost 3 bases and J lost 2; bases outside the gene matches: 3. This CDR3 contains 15 residues. CDR3: CASSFHRGGNQPQHF. The CDR3 DNA sequence: TGTGCCAGCAGTTTTCACAGGGGGGGCAATCAGCCCCAGCATTTT.

This clone occurred a few times. This chain joins TRBV6-4 and TRBJ2-1; 10 nucleotides align to TRBD2. Germline values: CDR1 MRHNA, CDR2 SNTAGT. The CDR3 is 15 residues long. V was clipped by 3 bases and J by 7 bases; unmatched bases: 6. CDR3 sequence reads: CASSEASGSGNEQFF. In DNA, the CDR3 is TGTGCCAGCAGTGAGGCTAGCGGGAGTGGTAATGAGCAGTTCTTC.

The chain carries TRBV5-1 and TRBJ2-7; 9 nucleotides agree with TRBD1. Trimming at V came to 1 base and at J to 3 bases, leaving 8 bases not matched to a gene. The CDR3 has 16 residues. Looked up from germline, CDR1 is SGHRS and CDR2 is YFSETQ. CDR3 protein: CASSLSPGQGLYEQYF. The CDR3 nucleotides read TGCGCCAGCAGCTTGAGTCCGGGACAGGGCCTCTACGAGCAGTACTTC.

V is TRBV11-2 and J is TRBJ1-1; D is undetermined. Trimming removed 6 bases at V and 0 bases at J, with 14 bases between. CDR3 length equals 15 residues. Germline V gene sequence: CDR1 SGHAT, CDR2 FQNNGV. CDR3 sequence: CASREGRGMNTEAFF. The CDR3 region has the DNA TGTGCCAGCAGGGAGGGCAGAGGGATGAACACTGAAGCTTTCTTT.

The V gene is TRBV28, the J gene TRBJ1-2, with unresolved D. Trimming removed 2 bases from V and 0 bases from J, with 7 bases in between. This CDR3 comprises 14 residues. The germline CDR1 and CDR2 sequences are MDHEN and SYDVKM. The CDR3 nucleotides read TGTGCCAGCAGTTTAGAGGACTCTAACTATGGCTACACCTTC. Protein sequence: CASSLEDSNYGYTF.

The V and J genes are TRBV20-1 and TRBJ2-7; TRBD2 might be the D (6 bases). Germline V gene data show CDR1 as DFQATT and CDR2 as SNEGSKA (reference sequence). Trimming removed 7 bases from V and 3 bases from J, with 10 bases in between. The CDR3 is made up of 11 amino acids. The chain's CDR3 is CSVLGGYEQYF. The CDR3 nucleotides are TGCAGTGTTCTGGGGGGCTACGAGCAGTACTTC.

The chain recombines TRBV19 with TRBJ2-7, with TRBD2 as a possible D gene (6 bases). The CDR3 spans 16 residues. The germline V and J ends were trimmed by 6 bases and 1 base, with 19 bases remaining between them. Germline CDR1 LNHDA, CDR2 SQIVND (reference sequence). In DNA, the CDR3 is TGTGCCAGTAGCCTTGGGAGGAGGGGATTGTCCTACGAGCAGTACTTC. Amino acids: CASSLGRRGLSYEQYF.

V and J are TRBV19 and TRBJ1-4; TRBD1 might be the D (6 bases). The CDR3 has 16 residues. From germline, CDR1 is LNHDA and CDR2 SQIVND (reference sequence). Trimming removed 6 bases from V and 4 bases from J, with 18 bases in between. This CDR3 is CASSEEPGALNEKLFF. Here the CDR3 DNA reads TGTGCCAGTAGCGAAGAACCAGGGGCCCTTAATGAAAAACTGTTTTTT.

This clone has only one observation. The V call is TRBV4-1, the J call TRBJ2-5; 9 positions agree with TRBD2. This CDR3 has 17 residues. Germline V gives CDR1 MGHRA, CDR2 YSYEKL. V was clipped by 3 bases and J by 4 bases; unmatched bases: 12. CDR3 in amino acids: CASSHPPAGGPGETQYF. CDR3 nucleotides: TGCGCCAGCAGCCACCCGCCGGCGGGAGGGCCTGGAGAGACCCAGTACTTC.

This rearrangement joins TRBV5-1 to TRBJ2-5; the match to TRBD2 covers 7 bases. The J call could be wrong; TRBJ2-7 is a better fit for the DNA end. CDR1 and CDR2 (germline): SGHRS, YFSETQ. This CDR3 is 14 amino acids long. Here the CDR3 reads CASSFSAGKYEQYF. The DNA for the CDR3 is TGCGCCAGCAGCTTCTCAGCGGGAAAATACGAGCAGTACTTC.

The DNA of the CDR3 is TGTGCCTGGGGCTTGGGACTAGCGGCTCAAGAGACCCAGTACTTC. It codes for CAWGLGLAAQETQYF. The chain joins TRBV30 to TRBJ2-5; 11 bases line up with TRBD2. The length of the CDR3 is 15 residues. Germline CDR1 is GTSNPN and CDR2 is SVGIG (reference sequence). Germline trimming cut 5 bases from V and 2 bases from J; bases unmatched to any gene: 7.

The CDR3 sequence is CASSRNPQGSSTDTQYF. CDR3 coding DNA: TGCGCCAGCAGCCGGAACCCACAGGGTTCTAGCACAGATACGCAGTATTTT. The chain couples TRBV5-1 to TRBJ2-3; maybe TRBD1 (6 bases). Trimming shortened V by 4 bases and J by 0 bases, and 18 bases separated the two germline ends. There are 17 residues in the CDR3. The germline gives CDR1 SGHRS, CDR2 YFSETQ.

CDR3 region: CAILSEQYF. The CDR3 DNA sequence: TGTGCCATTCTCTCCGAGCAGTACTTC. This chain joins TRBV27 and TRBJ2-7; no firm D call. Germline V gives CDR1 MNHEY, CDR2 SMNVEV (reference sequence). The CDR3 extends over 9 amino acids. V was trimmed by 10 bases and J by 6 bases, leaving 7 bases between them.

This clone has a single count. V usage is TRBV14 and J usage is TRBJ2-3; D gene ambiguous. Germline CDR1 SGHDN, CDR2 FVKESK. This CDR3 has 13 residues. Trimming cost V 1 base and J 5 bases, with 7 bases left between them. The DNA of the CDR3 is TGTGCCAGCAGCCAAGCTCAGCGAGATACGCAGTATTTT. As protein: CASSQAQRDTQYF.

The chain joins TRBV7-2 to TRBJ1-5, with D unresolved. This CDR3 is built from 13 residues. V lost 1 base and J 6 bases, leaving 7 bases between the germline ends. Germline-derived CDR1 and CDR2 are SGHTA and FQGNSA. The CDR3 region has the DNA TGTGCCAGCAGCTTAGATCCGGGTCAGCCCCAGCATTTT. Translating gives CASSLDPGQPQHF. Drawing the rest from reference TRBV7-2 and TRBJ1-5, the complete variable domain is GAGVSQSPSNKVTEKGKDVELRCDPISGHTALYWYRQSLGQGLEFLIYFQGNSAPDKSGLPSDRFSAERTGGSVSTLTIQRTQQEDSAVYLCASSLDPGQPQHFGDGTRLSIL.

This chain uses TRBV29-1 with TRBJ1-2; D is uncertain. CDR3 length equals 11 residues. V was clipped by 7 bases and J by 6 bases, with 12 bases between them. Germline V gene data show CDR1 as SQVTM and CDR2 as ANQGSEA. In DNA form, the CDR3 reads TGCAGCGCACCTTGGGAGGATGGCTACACCTTC. Its protein product is CSAPWEDGYTF.

This clone was recorded only once. The chain carries TRBV15 and TRBJ2-7; the match to TRBD2 covers 8 bases. There are 15 residues in the CDR3. The V and J ends lost 1 base and 5 bases, in that order; junction bases with no gene match: 7. Germline CDR1 and CDR2: LNHNV and YYDKDF (reference sequence). The CDR3 here is CATSRGPAGVDEQYF. The CDR3 nucleotides read TGTGCCACCAGCAGAGGTCCAGCGGGAGTAGACGAGCAGTACTTC.

Points on this clone: One junction end disagrees with the germline gene, perhaps due to a read error. The V gene is TRBV7-8, the J gene TRBJ2-5; 9 bases align to TRBD2. The CDR3 loop spans 16 amino acids. Germline V lookup: CDR1 SGHVS, CDR2 FQNEAQ. The CDR3 sequence: CASSLFAGGTQETQYF. DNA of the CDR3: TGTGCCAGCAGCTTATTTGCGGGAGGGACCCAAGAAACCCAGTACTTC.

The V and J genes are TRBV9 and TRBJ1-1, with D possibly being TRBD1 (6 bases). Germline V gene lookup returns CDR1 SGDLS and CDR2 YYNGEE. The CDR3 is made up of 13 amino acids. V lost 2 bases to trimming and J lost 6 bases, with 11 bases between them. The CDR3 protein is CASSVGDRPEAFF. The CDR3 DNA reads TGTGCCAGCAGCGTGGGAGACAGGCCTGAAGCTTTCTTT.

V is TRBV7-9 and J is TRBJ2-5, with 7 bases identical to TRBD2. The germline CDR1 and CDR2 sequences are SEHNR and FQNEAQ (reference sequence). The CDR3 loop spans 14 amino acids. V gave up 0 bases and J gave up 5 bases; unmatched junction bases: 3. In DNA, the CDR3 is TGTGCCAGCAGCTTAGCGGGAGGGGTCGAGACCCAGTACTTC. This encodes CASSLAGGVETQYF. The entire variable domain, with the rest obtained from reference TRBV7-9 and TRBJ2-5, is as follows: DTGVSQNPRHKITKRGQNVTFRCDPISEHNRLYWYRQTLGQGPEFLTYFQNEAQLEKSRLLSDRFSAERPKGSFSTLEIQRTEQGDSAMYLCASSLAGGVETQYFGPGTRLLVL.

The V and J genes are TRBV5-1 and TRBJ1-2; no firm D call. Trimming removed 0 bases at V and 2 bases at J, with 11 bases between. The CDR3 consists of 15 residues. From germline, CDR1 is SGHRS and CDR2 YFSETQ. The CDR3 region is CASSLELAANYGYTF. The CDR3 nucleotides are TGCGCCAGCAGCTTGGAATTAGCCGCGAACTATGGCTACACCTTC.

CDR3 in DNA: TGCAGCGTTGATCCAGCGGGAGATGAGACCCAGTACTTC. Protein: CSVDPAGDETQYF. The genes are TRBV29-1 and TRBJ2-5, with 8 bases aligning to TRBD2. Losses at the gene ends were 3 bases for V and 5 bases for J; bases not matched to a gene: 5. Germline V gene sequence: CDR1 SQVTM, CDR2 ANQGSEA. The CDR3 runs to 13 residues.

CDR3 DNA sequence: TGTGCCAGCAGCCCAAGCGGGACAGGGACGTTCGGCAACTATGGCTACACCTTC. It is translated as CASSPSGTGTFGNYGYTF. The chain employs TRBV7-9 and TRBJ1-2, with TRBD1 matching over 9 bases. Germline V gene data show CDR1 as SEHNR and CDR2 as FQNEAQ (reference sequence). V shed 5 bases and J 2 bases; nucleotides not matched to a gene: 15. This CDR3 region has 18 residues.

The chain joins TRBV28 to TRBJ2-5, with TRBD1 matching 7 bases. J lost 2 bases, V lost 2 bases, and 8 bases had no gene match. This CDR3 is built from 16 residues. The germline CDR1 and CDR2 sequences are MDHEN and SYDVKM. DNA of the CDR3: TGTGCCAGCAGTTTAATAGGGGGCGCATGGCAAGAGACCCAGTACTTC. It specifies CASSLIGGAWQETQYF.

The CDR3 DNA sequence: TGTGCCAGCAGTTGGGGGGGTACTAGCACAGATACGCAGTATTTT. Amino acids: CASSWGGTSTDTQYF. The genes are TRBV28 and TRBJ2-3, with 7 bases that match TRBD2. Germline trimming cut 4 bases from V and 0 bases from J; bases unmatched to any gene: 4. CDR1 is MDHEN, CDR2 SYDVKM, per germline. The CDR3 covers 15 residues. Based on the CDR3 plus reference TRBV28 and TRBJ2-3, the full variable domain is DVKVTQSSRYLVKRTGEKVFLECVQDMDHENMFWYRQDPGLGLRLIYFSYDVKMKEKGDIPEGYSVSREKKERFSLILESASTNQTSMYLCASSWGGTSTDTQYFGPGTRLTVL.

This chain connects TRBV25-1 to TRBJ2-3; 10 nucleotides align to TRBD1. V shed 10 bases, J shed 3 bases, and the junction held 7 bases outside the gene matches. CDR3 length: 14 residues. Germline CDR1 MGHDK, CDR2 SYGVNS. The CDR3, as DNA: TGTGCCACATGGGACAGGGGAGGGACAGATACGCAGTATTTT. Translation gives CATWDRGGTDTQYF.

This chain connects TRBV19 to TRBJ2-1; 13 bases agree with TRBD2. This CDR3 has 16 amino acids. After removal of 4 bases from V and 4 bases from J, the junction contained 4 bases not matched to a gene. Looked up from germline, CDR1 is LNHDA and CDR2 is SQIVND (reference sequence). The chain's CDR3 is CASSTGLAGLYNEQFF. The CDR3 region has the DNA TGTGCCAGTAGTACGGGACTAGCGGGACTTTACAATGAGCAGTTCTTC. Full variable domain (outside the CDR3, taken from reference TRBV19 and TRBJ2-1): DGGITQSPKYLFRKEGQNVTLSCEQNLNHDAMYWYRQDPGQGLRLIYYSQIVNDFQKGDIAEGYSVSREKKESFPLTVTSAQKNPTAFYLCASSTGLAGLYNEQFFGPGTRLTVL.

J is TRBJ2-1 and V is TRBV7-9, with D possibly TRBD2 on 6 matching bases. Trimming pared 5 bases from V and 7 bases from J, leaving 9 bases between. Germline CDR1 SEHNR, CDR2 FQNEAQ (reference sequence). The CDR3 is 12 amino acids. The CDR3 region has the DNA TGTGCCAGCAGCAACCGGGGGAATGAGCAGTTCTTC. It yields the protein CASSNRGNEQFF.

The chain combines TRBV29-1 with TRBJ2-5; possible D gene TRBD1, 5 bases. Germline V gene data show CDR1 as SQVTM and CDR2 as ANQGSEA. V shed 8 bases and J shed 1 base, with 17 bases lying between them. The CDR3 runs to 14 residues. CDR3 amino acids: CSPGATGPQETQYF. The CDR3 DNA reads TGCAGCCCTGGGGCAACAGGACCCCAAGAGACCCAGTACTTC.